This record concerns one T cell receptor beta chain sequence. Its antigen is currently unknown. This CDR3 has 13 amino acids. The V end was cut by 10 bases, the J end by 7 bases, with 14 bases between. The germline gives CDR1 MGHRA, CDR2 YSYEKL. These data come from a study of CD8+ T cells in alopecia areata. Study findings and constraints: Mice showed TCR sharing more clearly than patients did, possibly owing to HLA. Greater clonality was observed in lesional scalp samples, especially alopecia totalis/universalis, versus normal scalp.

Both peripheral blood and punch biopsies of lesional scalp skin were obtained from patients who had alopecia areata. The authors extracted RNA and reverse transcribed it into cDNA as the sequencing template. TCRdb's table, derived via immunoSEQ multiplex PCR, lists solely in-frame clones and lacks some. Of 70,000 to 95,000 clones listed, roughly half are singletons. The rearrangement joins TRBV4-1 to TRBJ1-6; a weak D match, TRBD1 (6 bases). The sequenced sample consisted of NKG2D-high CD8+ T cells sorted from blood. This TCR derives from a human donor with alopecia areata. The CDR3 nucleotides read TGCGCCACTCAGGGGAGCACAAATTCACCCCTCCACTTT. Translated, it gives CATQGSTNSPLHF.